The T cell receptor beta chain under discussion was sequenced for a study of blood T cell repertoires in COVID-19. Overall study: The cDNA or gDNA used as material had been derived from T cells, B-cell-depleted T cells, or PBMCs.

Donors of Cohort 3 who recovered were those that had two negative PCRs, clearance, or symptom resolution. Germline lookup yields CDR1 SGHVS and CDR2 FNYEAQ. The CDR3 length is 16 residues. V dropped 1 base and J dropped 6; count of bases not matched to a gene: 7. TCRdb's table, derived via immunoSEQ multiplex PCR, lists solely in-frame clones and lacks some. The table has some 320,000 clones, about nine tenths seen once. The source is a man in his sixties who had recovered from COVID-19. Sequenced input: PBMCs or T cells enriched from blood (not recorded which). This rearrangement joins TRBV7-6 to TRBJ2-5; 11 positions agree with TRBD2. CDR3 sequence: CASSLVPTSGAKTQYF. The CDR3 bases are TGTGCCAGCAGCTTAGTTCCGACTAGCGGGGCAAAGACCCAGTACTTC.